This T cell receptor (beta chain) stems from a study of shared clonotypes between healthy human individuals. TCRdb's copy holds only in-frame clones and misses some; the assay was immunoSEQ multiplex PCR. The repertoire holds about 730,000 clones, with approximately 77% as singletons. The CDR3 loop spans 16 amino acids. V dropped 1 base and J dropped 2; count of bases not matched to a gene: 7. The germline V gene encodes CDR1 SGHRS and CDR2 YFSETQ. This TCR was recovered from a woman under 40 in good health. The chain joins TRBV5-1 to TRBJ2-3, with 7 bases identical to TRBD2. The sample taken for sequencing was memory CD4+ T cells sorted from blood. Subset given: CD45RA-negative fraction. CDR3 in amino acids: CASSLWGREVTDTQYF. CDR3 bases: TGCGCCAGCAGCTTGTGGGGACGGGAGGTCACAGATACGCAGTATTTT. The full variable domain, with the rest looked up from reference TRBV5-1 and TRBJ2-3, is KAGVTQTPRYLIKTRGQQVTLSCSPISGHRSVSWYQQTPGQGLQFLFEYFSETQRNKGNFPGRFSGRQFSNSRSEMNVSTLELGDSALYLCASSLWGREVTDTQYFGPGTRLTVL.